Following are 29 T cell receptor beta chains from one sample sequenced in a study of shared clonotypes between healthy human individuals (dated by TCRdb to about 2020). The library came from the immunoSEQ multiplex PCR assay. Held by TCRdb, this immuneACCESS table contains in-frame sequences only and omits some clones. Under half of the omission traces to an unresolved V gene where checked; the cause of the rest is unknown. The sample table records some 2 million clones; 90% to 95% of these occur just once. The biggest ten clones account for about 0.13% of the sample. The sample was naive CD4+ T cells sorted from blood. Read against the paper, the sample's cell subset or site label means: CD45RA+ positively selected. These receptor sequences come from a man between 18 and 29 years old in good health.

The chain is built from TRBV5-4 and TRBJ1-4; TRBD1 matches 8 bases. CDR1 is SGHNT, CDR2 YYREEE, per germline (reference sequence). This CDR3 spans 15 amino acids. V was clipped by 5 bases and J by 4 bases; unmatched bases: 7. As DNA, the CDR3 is TGTGCCAGCAGAGACACAGGGGGAGGTAATGAAAAACTGTTTTTT. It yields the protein CASRDTGGGNEKLFF.

The CDR3 DNA follows: TGCGCCAGTACGGGACATAATGAAGCTTTCTTT. Protein product: CASTGHNEAFF. The V and J genes are TRBV5-1 and TRBJ1-1, with D possibly being TRBD1 (6 bases). The CDR3 extends over 11 amino acids. V was clipped by 8 bases and J by 7 bases, with 12 bases between them. Germline V gene data show CDR1 as SGHRS and CDR2 as YFSETQ.

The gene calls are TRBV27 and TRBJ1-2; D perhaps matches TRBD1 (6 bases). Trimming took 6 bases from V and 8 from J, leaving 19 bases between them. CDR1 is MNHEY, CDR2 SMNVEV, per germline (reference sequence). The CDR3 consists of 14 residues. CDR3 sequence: CASRYSGDLGGYTF. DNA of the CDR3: TGTGCCAGCAGGTACTCAGGGGATTTGGGCGGCTACACCTTC.

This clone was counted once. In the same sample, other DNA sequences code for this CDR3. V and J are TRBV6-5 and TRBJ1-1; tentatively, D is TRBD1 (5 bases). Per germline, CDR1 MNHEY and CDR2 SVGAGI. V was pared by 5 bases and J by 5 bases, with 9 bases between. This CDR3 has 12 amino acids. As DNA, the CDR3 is TGTGCCAGCAGTCGGCGGGGGACTGAAGCTTTCTTT. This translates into CASSRRGTEAFF.

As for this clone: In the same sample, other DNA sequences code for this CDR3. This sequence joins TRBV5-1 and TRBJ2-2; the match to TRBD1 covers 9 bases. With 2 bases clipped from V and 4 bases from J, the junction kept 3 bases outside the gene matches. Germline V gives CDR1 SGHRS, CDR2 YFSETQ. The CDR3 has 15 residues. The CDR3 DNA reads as TGCGCCAGCAGCTTAGAACAGGGGGCCACCGGGGAGCTGTTTTTT. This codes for CASSLEQGATGELFF.

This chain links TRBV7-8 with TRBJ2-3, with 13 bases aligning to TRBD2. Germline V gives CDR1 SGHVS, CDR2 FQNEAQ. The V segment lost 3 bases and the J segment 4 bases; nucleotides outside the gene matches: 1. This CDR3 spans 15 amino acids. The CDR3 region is CASSFGLAGADTQYF. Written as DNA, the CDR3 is TGTGCCAGCAGCTTCGGACTAGCGGGAGCAGATACGCAGTATTTT.

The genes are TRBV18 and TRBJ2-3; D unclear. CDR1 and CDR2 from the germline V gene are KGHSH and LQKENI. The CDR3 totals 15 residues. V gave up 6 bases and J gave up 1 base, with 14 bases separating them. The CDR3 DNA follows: TGTGCCAGCTCTTCTCAGGTAGGGCGCACAGATACGCAGTATTTT. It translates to CASSSQVGRTDTQYF.

CDR3 nucleotide sequence: TGTGCCTGGAGGCCTAATGAAAAACTGTTTTTT. It codes for CAWRPNEKLFF. The chain joins TRBV30 to TRBJ1-4; D is unresolved. Trimming left V 3 bases short and J 3 bases short, with 2 bases between. Germline V lookup: CDR1 GTSNPN, CDR2 SVGIG (reference sequence). This CDR3 region has 11 residues.

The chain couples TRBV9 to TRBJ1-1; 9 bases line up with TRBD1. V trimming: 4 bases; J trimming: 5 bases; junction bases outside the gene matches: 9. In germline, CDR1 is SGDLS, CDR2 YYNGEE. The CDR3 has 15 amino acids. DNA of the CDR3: TGTGCCAGCAGCCCCCAACAGGGGGCACGGACTGAAGCTTTCTTT. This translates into CASSPQQGARTEAFF.

CDR3 sequence reads: CASSVTVDTEAFF. CDR3 DNA: TGTGCCAGCAGCGTGACAGTGGACACTGAAGCTTTCTTT. This chain joins TRBV5-4 and TRBJ1-1; a possible D gene is TRBD1 (5 bases). This CDR3 contains 13 residues. Germline CDR1 is SGHNT and CDR2 is YYREEE (reference sequence). V shed 4 bases and J shed 3 bases, with 10 bases lying between them.

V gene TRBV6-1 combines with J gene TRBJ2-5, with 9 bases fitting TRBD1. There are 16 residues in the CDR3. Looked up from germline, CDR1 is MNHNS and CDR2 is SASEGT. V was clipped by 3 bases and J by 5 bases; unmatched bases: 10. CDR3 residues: CASSDYRGQGRETQYF. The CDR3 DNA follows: TGTGCCAGCAGTGATTACCGGGGACAGGGAAGGGAGACCCAGTACTTC.

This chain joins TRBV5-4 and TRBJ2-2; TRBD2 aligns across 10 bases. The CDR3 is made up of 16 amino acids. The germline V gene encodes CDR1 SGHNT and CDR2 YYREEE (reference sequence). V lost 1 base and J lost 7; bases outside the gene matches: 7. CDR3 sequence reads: CASSLSSGGAGGELFF. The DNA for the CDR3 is TGTGCCAGCAGCTTGTCAAGCGGGGGGGCAGGCGGGGAGCTGTTTTTT. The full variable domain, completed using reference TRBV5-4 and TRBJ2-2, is ETGVTQSPTHLIKTRGQQVTLRCSSQSGHNTVSWYQQALGQGPQFIFQYYREEENGRGNFPPRFSGLQFPNYSSELNVNALELDDSALYLCASSLSSGGAGGELFFGEGSRLTVL.

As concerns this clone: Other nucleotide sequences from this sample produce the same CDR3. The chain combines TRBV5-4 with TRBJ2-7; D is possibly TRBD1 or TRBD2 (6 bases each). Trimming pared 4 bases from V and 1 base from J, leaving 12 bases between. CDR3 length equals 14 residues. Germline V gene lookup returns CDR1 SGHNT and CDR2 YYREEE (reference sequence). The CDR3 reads CASSGRDTSYEQYF. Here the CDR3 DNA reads TGTGCCAGCAGCGGGCGGGACACGTCCTACGAGCAGTACTTC.

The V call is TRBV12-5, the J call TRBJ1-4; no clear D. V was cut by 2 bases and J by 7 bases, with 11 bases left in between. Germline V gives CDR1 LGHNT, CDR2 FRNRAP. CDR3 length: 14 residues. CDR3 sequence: CASGLRGAREKLFF. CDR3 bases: TGTGCTAGTGGTTTGCGGGGAGCTCGTGAAAAACTGTTTTTT.

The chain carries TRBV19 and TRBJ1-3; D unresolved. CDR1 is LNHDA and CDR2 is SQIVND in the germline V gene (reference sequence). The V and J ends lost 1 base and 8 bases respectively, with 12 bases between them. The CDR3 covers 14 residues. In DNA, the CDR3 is TGTGCCAGTAGTATAGGCCCTCGGAGCGACACCATATATTTT. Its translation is CASSIGPRSDTIYF.

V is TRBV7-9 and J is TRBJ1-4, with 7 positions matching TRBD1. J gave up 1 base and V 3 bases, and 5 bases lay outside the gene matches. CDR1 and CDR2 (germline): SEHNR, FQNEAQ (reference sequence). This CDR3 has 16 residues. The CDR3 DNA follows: TGTGCCAGCAGCTTTACAGGGGTTGGAACTAATGAAAAACTGTTTTTT. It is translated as CASSFTGVGTNEKLFF.

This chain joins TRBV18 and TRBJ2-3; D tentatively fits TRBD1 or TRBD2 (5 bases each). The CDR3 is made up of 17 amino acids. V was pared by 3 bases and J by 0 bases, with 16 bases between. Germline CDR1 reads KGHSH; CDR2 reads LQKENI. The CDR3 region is CASSPFGGVASTDTQYF. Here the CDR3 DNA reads TGTGCCAGCTCACCCTTTGGGGGAGTAGCTAGCACAGATACGCAGTATTTT.

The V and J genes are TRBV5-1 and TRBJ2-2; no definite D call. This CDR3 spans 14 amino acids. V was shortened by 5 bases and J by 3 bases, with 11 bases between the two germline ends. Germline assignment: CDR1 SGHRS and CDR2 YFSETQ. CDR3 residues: CASRELSDTGELFF. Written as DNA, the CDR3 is TGCGCCAGCAGAGAACTATCCGACACCGGGGAGCTGTTTTTT. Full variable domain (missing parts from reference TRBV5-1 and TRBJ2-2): KAGVTQTPRYLIKTRGQQVTLSCSPISGHRSVSWYQQTPGQGLQFLFEYFSETQRNKGNFPGRFSGRQFSNSRSEMNVSTLELGDSALYLCASRELSDTGELFFGEGSRLTVL.

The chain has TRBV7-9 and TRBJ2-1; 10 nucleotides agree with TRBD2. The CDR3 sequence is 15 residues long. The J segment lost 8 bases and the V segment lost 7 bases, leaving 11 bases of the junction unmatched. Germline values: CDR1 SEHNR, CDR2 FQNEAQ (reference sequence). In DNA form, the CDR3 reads TGTGCCAGCACCTCCGGGACTAGCGCCGTCGATGAGCAGTTCTTC. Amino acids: CASTSGTSAVDEQFF.

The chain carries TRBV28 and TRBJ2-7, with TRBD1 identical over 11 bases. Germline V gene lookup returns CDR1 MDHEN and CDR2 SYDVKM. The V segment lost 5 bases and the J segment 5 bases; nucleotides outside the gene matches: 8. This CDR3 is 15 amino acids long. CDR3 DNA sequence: TGTGCCAGCAGTATAGGACAGGGGGCCTTTAACGAGCAGTACTTC. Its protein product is CASSIGQGAFNEQYF.

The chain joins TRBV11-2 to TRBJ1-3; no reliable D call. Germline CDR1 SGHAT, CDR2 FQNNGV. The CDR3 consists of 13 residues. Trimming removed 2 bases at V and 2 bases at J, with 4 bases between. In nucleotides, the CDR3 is TGTGCCAGCAGCTTACAGGCTGGAAACACCATATATTTT. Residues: CASSLQAGNTIYF.

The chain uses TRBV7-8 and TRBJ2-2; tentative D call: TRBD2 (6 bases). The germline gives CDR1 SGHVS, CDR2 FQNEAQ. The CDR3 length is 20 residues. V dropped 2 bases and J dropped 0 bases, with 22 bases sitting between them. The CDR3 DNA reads TGTGCCAGCAGCTTATCCCCTGGGCGGGGCGCAAATTCGAACACCGGGGAGCTGTTTTTT. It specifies CASSLSPGRGANSNTGELFF.

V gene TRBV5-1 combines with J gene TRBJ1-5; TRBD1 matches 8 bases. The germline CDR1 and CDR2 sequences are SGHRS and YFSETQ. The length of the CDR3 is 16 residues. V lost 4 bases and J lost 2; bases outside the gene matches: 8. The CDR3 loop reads CASSPTGGLGNQPQHF. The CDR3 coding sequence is TGCGCCAGCAGCCCAACAGGGGGGCTGGGCAATCAGCCCCAGCATTTT.

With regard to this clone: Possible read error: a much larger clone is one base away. The CDR3 sequence: CASSRTTRDGGVYGYTF. The CDR3 region has the DNA TGCGCCAGCAGTCGTACTACCCGGGACGGGGGGGTCTATGGCTACACCTTC. The V and J genes are TRBV4-3 and TRBJ1-2, with D possibly matching TRBD1 (5 bases). V gave up 6 bases and J gave up 4 bases, with 24 bases separating them. This CDR3 region has 17 residues. The germline CDR1 and CDR2 sequences are LGHNA and YSLEER.

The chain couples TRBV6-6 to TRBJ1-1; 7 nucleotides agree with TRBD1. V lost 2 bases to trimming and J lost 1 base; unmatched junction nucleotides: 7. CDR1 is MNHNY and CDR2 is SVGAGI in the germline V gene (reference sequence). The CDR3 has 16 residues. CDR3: CASSYEQGRGNTEAFF. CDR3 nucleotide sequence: TGTGCCAGCAGTTACGAACAGGGGCGGGGGAACACTGAAGCTTTCTTT.

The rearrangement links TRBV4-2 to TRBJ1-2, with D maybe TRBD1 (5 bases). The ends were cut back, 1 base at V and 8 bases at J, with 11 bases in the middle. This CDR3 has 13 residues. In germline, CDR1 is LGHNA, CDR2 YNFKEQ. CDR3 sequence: CASSQVGGSGYTF. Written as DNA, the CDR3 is TGTGCCAGCAGCCAAGTGGGGGGTTCAGGCTACACCTTC.

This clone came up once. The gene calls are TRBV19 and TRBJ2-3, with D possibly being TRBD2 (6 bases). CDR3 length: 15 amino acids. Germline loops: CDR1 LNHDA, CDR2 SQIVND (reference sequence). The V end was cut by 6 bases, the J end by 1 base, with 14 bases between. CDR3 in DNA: TGTGCCAGTAGAGGAAGGGAGGCTGGCACAGATACGCAGTATTTT. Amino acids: CASRGREAGTDTQYF.

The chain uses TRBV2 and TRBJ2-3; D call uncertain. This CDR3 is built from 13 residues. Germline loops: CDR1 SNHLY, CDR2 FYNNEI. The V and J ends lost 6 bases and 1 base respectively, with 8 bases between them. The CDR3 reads CASRETRTDTQYF. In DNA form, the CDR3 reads TGTGCCAGCAGGGAGACACGCACAGATACGCAGTATTTT.

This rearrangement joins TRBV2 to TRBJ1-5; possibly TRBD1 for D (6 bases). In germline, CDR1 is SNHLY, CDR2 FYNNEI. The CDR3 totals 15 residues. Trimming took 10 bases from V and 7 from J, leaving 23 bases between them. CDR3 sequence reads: CATALGGANGQPQHF. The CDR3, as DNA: TGTGCCACAGCCCTAGGGGGGGCGAACGGGCAGCCCCAGCATTTT.